A single sample is the source of the 29 T cell receptor beta chains below, sequenced in a study of blood T cells in healthy people across ages. Then a second PCR, running roughly 7 to 12 cycles, was carried out with a sample-barcoded 5' primer and a J-beta primer mix. Using its own MiXCR run on the 5' RACE reads, TCRdb lists one record per CDR3 protein. The table lists about 1.4 million distinct CDR3 sequences, approximately 59% of them singletons. Sequenced sample: blood. The receptors derive from a man aged 18 to 30 in good health.

The chain couples TRBV10-3 to TRBJ2-1, with 9 positions matching TRBD2. Per germline, CDR1 ENHRY and CDR2 SYGVKD. CDR3 size: 13 residues. V was clipped by 10 bases and J by 4 bases; unmatched bases: 5. CDR3: CANQRGVYNEQFF. CDR3 coding DNA: TGTGCCAACCAGCGGGGGGTGTACAATGAGCAGTTCTTC.

This clonotype was counted a single time. V usage is TRBV6-2 or TRBV6-3 and J usage is TRBJ2-1; TRBD2 matches at 10 bases. The J call may be incorrect, as the DNA end agrees better with TRBJ2-7. The CDR3 is made up of 17 amino acids. Germline assignment: CDR1 MNHEY and CDR2 SVGEGT. The CDR3 region has the DNA TGTGCCAGCAGTCAACGGTCTAGCGGGGGATCCTACAATGAGCAGTACTTC. It specifies CASSQRSSGGSYNEQYF.

The V and J genes are TRBV20-1 and TRBJ2-3; TRBD2 agrees at 7 bases. The ends lost 5 bases at V and 6 bases at J; junction bases unmatched: 17. The CDR3 totals 16 residues. Germline loops: CDR1 DFQATT, CDR2 SNEGSKA (reference sequence). The CDR3 coding sequence is TGCAGTGCTGAGATGGCGTCGGGGGGTGCGGAGGATACGCAGTATTTT. Translating it yields CSAEMASGGAEDTQYF.

The chain employs TRBV29-1 and TRBJ2-5, with 7 positions matching TRBD1. The germline V gene has CDR1 SQVTM and CDR2 ANQGSEA. The length of the CDR3 is 12 residues. The ends lost 8 bases at V and 5 bases at J; junction bases unmatched: 8. CDR3 residues: CSTVTGKETQYF. The DNA of the CDR3 is TGCAGCACTGTGACAGGGAAGGAGACCCAGTACTTC.

The table lists this clonotype with a few counts. V and J are TRBV3-1 and TRBJ2-7, with D tentatively TRBD1 (6 bases). CDR3 length equals 13 residues. CDR1 is LGHDT and CDR2 is YNNKEL in the germline V gene (reference sequence). Trimming left V 6 bases short and J 0 bases short, with 9 bases between. CDR3: CASRLDSSYEQYF. DNA for the CDR3: TGTGCCAGCAGACTGGACAGCTCCTACGAGCAGTACTTC.

Here the CDR3 reads CASSQVVDRGTEAFF. CDR3 nucleotides: TGTGCCAGCAGCCAAGTAGTGGACAGAGGCACTGAAGCTTTCTTT. The chain recombines TRBV14 with TRBJ1-1, with D maybe TRBD1 (6 bases). Germline V gene sequence: CDR1 SGHDN, CDR2 FVKESK. Trimming left V 1 base short and J 4 bases short, with 13 bases between. The CDR3 totals 15 residues.

This clonotype was seen repeatedly, ten times or more. The V gene is TRBV27, the J gene TRBJ2-1; 15 bases agree with TRBD2. Germline CDR1 MNHEY, CDR2 SMNVEV (reference sequence). V gave up 5 bases and J gave up 7 bases; unmatched junction bases: 3. The CDR3 sequence is 15 residues long. The CDR3 protein is CASSRGLAGGNEQFF. The CDR3 bases are TGTGCCAGCAGTCGGGGACTAGCGGGGGGAAATGAGCAGTTCTTC.

The chain has TRBV4-1 and TRBJ2-7; D tentatively fits TRBD1 or TRBD2 (6 bases each). Germline V gene lookup returns CDR1 MGHRA and CDR2 YSYEKL. The CDR3 loop spans 15 amino acids. The V end was cut by 3 bases, the J end by 3 bases, with 15 bases between. CDR3 sequence (DNA): TGCGCCAGCAGCCAGAAGGGGGACTCCGGCTACGAGCAGTACTTC. It codes for CASSQKGDSGYEQYF.

This clonotype was picked up a small number of times. The CDR3 sequence is CASSVAGPPYNEQFF. For the CDR3, the DNA is TGTGCCAGCAGCGTCGCCGGGCCCCCCTACAATGAGCAGTTCTTC. The V call is TRBV5-5, the J call TRBJ2-1; D remains unclear. Germline V gene data show CDR1 as SGHKS and CDR2 as YYEKEE (reference sequence). CDR3 length equals 15 residues. The V end was cut by 4 bases, the J end by 2 bases, with 13 bases between.

V and J are TRBV5-1 and TRBJ2-4, with D uncertain. Germline CDR1 is SGHRS and CDR2 is YFSETQ. Trimming left V 5 bases short and J 5 bases short, with 11 bases between. This CDR3 contains 13 residues. DNA for the CDR3: TGCGCCAGCAGTCTTGGGGTGGAAAACATTCAGTACTTC. Translating gives CASSLGVENIQYF. Full variable domain (missing parts from reference TRBV5-1 and TRBJ2-4): KAGVTQTPRYLIKTRGQQVTLSCSPISGHRSVSWYQQTPGQGLQFLFEYFSETQRNKGNFPGRFSGRQFSNSRSEMNVSTLELGDSALYLCASSLGVENIQYFGAGTRLSVL.

The gene calls are TRBV6-2 or TRBV6-3 and TRBJ1-1; TRBD1 matches 7 bases. V shed 5 bases and J 0 bases; nucleotides not matched to a gene: 9. There are 16 residues in the CDR3. Per the germline V gene, CDR1 is MNHEY and CDR2 is SVGEGT. The CDR3 region is CASSPGTATMNTEAFF. The DNA of the CDR3 is TGTGCCAGCAGTCCCGGGACAGCTACCATGAACACTGAAGCTTTCTTT.

This clonotype was detected a few times. The rearrangement uses TRBV20-1 and TRBJ2-3; the match to TRBD2 covers 10 bases. Germline assignment: CDR1 DFQATT and CDR2 SNEGSKA (reference sequence). The trim removed 4 bases at V and 6 bases at J, leaving 7 bases unmatched. The CDR3 runs to 14 residues. CDR3 sequence: CSATLAGGGDTQYF. CDR3 sequence (DNA): TGCAGTGCTACATTAGCGGGAGGAGGCGATACGCAGTATTTT.

This clonotype was detected only once. V and J are TRBV11-1 and TRBJ1-1; D unclear. CDR3 length: 15 amino acids. The germline gives CDR1 SGHAT, CDR2 FQDESV (reference sequence). V lost 2 bases to trimming and J lost 0 bases, with 10 bases between them. The CDR3 region has the DNA TGTGCCAGCAGCTTAAGTGGGAACCTGAACACTGAAGCTTTCTTT. Amino acids: CASSLSGNLNTEAFF.

V and J are TRBV12-3 or TRBV12-4 and TRBJ1-2; D gene unclear. V gave up 5 bases and J gave up 1 base, with 14 bases separating them. The CDR3 contains 15 residues. CDR3 amino acids: CASSPRSIFNYGYTF. The CDR3 DNA is TGTGCCAGCAGTCCCCGGAGTATATTTAACTATGGCTACACCTTC.

The CDR3 here is CASSQGDNSPLHF. The CDR3 DNA is TGTGCCAGCAGTCAGGGGGATAATTCACCCCTCCACTTT. The chain carries TRBV6-4 and TRBJ1-6, with 7 bases that match TRBD1. Trimming removed 5 bases from V and 5 bases from J; junction bases left unmatched: 0. CDR1 MRHNA and CDR2 SNTAGT come from the germline V gene. The CDR3 totals 13 residues.

This clonotype was detected only a few times. CDR3 DNA: TGTGCCAGCGGCCCGATACTAGCGGGGTGGGACGAGCAGTACTTC. Residues: CASGPILAGWDEQYF. The rearrangement joins TRBV27 to TRBJ2-7, with TRBD2 matching 10 bases. J lost 5 bases, V lost 8 bases, and 12 bases had no gene match. Germline CDR1 and CDR2: MNHEY and SMNVEV (reference sequence). The CDR3 runs to 15 residues.

The chain couples TRBV27 to TRBJ1-1, with D maybe TRBD1 (6 bases). This CDR3 contains 15 residues. Trimming took off 8 bases at V and 0 bases at J, with 16 bases between the two ends. Germline CDR1 MNHEY, CDR2 SMNVEV (reference sequence). The CDR3 coding sequence is TGTGCCAGCCATAGAGCAGGGGCTCTGAACACTGAAGCTTTCTTT. Amino acid sequence: CASHRAGALNTEAFF.

CDR3 protein: CASSLSGHGTEAFF. In DNA form, the CDR3 reads TGCGCCAGCAGCTTGTCGGGGCATGGGACTGAAGCTTTCTTT. The chain links TRBV5-1 to TRBJ1-1; tentative D call: TRBD1 (5 bases). Germline V gives CDR1 SGHRS, CDR2 YFSETQ. Between the trimmed V and J ends, which lost 1 base and 5 bases, there was a span of 12 bases. The length of the CDR3 is 14 residues.

This chain links TRBV6-2 or TRBV6-3 with TRBJ1-1, with TRBD1 as a possible D gene (5 bases). This CDR3 spans 14 amino acids. Trimming cost V 6 bases and J 0 bases, with 11 bases left between them. CDR1 is MNHEY and CDR2 is SVGEGT in the germline V gene. CDR3 sequence: CASSRDSLNTEAFF. CDR3 DNA: TGTGCCAGCAGCCGCGACAGCCTGAACACTGAAGCTTTCTTT.

The chain joins TRBV6-6 to TRBJ2-4, with TRBD2 matching over 7 bases. The end of the DNA aligns better with TRBJ2-7, so the J call may be wrong. CDR3 length equals 16 residues. Germline CDR1 and CDR2: MNHNY and SVGAGI (reference sequence). CDR3 region: CASSYESSGALYEQYF. DNA for the CDR3: TGTGCCAGCAGTTACGAGTCTAGCGGAGCTCTATACGAGCAGTACTTC.

This clonotype was counted a single time. This chain uses TRBV12-5 with TRBJ2-1; tentatively, D is TRBD1 (6 bases). Germline V gene data show CDR1 as LGHNT and CDR2 as FRNRAP. This CDR3 region has 14 residues. Trimming left V 5 bases short and J 4 bases short, with 12 bases between. CDR3 region: CASGLYTGYNEQFF. The CDR3 region has the DNA TGTGCTAGTGGTCTTTACACAGGGTACAATGAGCAGTTCTTC.

The genes are TRBV27 and TRBJ2-4; 7 bases align to TRBD1. The J call may be incorrect, as the DNA end agrees better with TRBJ2-1. CDR1 and CDR2 from the germline V gene are MNHEY and SMNVEV (reference sequence). The CDR3 runs to 16 residues. CDR3 in amino acids: CASSLATGPAPDEQFF. Written as DNA, the CDR3 is TGTGCCAGCAGTTTAGCGACAGGGCCAGCCCCGGATGAGCAGTTCTTC.

Only a few counts were recorded for this clonotype. This chain links TRBV5-1 with TRBJ2-4; weak D call: TRBD2 (5 bases). The V gene's germline CDR1 is SGHRS and CDR2 YFSETQ. Trimming left V 0 bases short and J 13 bases short, with 14 bases between. The length of the CDR3 is 13 residues. Here the CDR3 reads CASSLEGPWEQYF. The CDR3, as DNA: TGCGCCAGCAGCTTGGAGGGTCCTTGGGAGCAGTACTTC.

The chain employs TRBV10-3 and TRBJ2-3, with 7 bases identical to TRBD1. Germline CDR1 is ENHRY and CDR2 is SYGVKD. The CDR3 length is 13 residues. V lost 10 bases, J lost 3 bases, and 7 bases stayed unmatched. DNA for the CDR3: TGTGCCACGCACACAGGGGAGACAGATACGCAGTATTTT. Translated: CATHTGETDTQYF.

This clonotype was detected only once. This rearrangement joins TRBV12-3 or TRBV12-4 to TRBJ2-6; 7 bases fit TRBD1. This CDR3 is 16 amino acids long. V lost 6 bases to trimming and J lost 1 base; unmatched junction nucleotides: 6. The chain's CDR3 is CASSEGAWSGANVLTF. CDR3 bases: TGTGCCAGCAGCGAGGGGGCCTGGTCTGGGGCCAACGTCCTGACTTTC.

This chain joins TRBV6-5 and TRBJ1-2; D is perhaps TRBD1 (5 bases). Trimming cost V 6 bases and J 5 bases, with 16 bases left between them. CDR3 length: 14 amino acids. Germline V lookup: CDR1 MNHEY, CDR2 SVGAGI. CDR3 protein: CASSPPQGGYGYTF. The CDR3 bases are TGTGCCAGCAGCCCACCGCAGGGAGGGTATGGCTACACCTTC.

This chain links TRBV4-1 with TRBJ2-7; D is unclear. The DNA end lines up better with TRBJ2-1; the J call may be wrong. Germline CDR1 and CDR2: MGHRA and YSYEKL. This CDR3 spans 12 amino acids. The CDR3 region has the DNA TGCGCCAGCAGCCAGGTCGAAAGTGAGCAGTTCTTC. Amino acid sequence: CASSQVESEQFF.

There are a few counts of this clonotype. The chain joins TRBV29-1 to TRBJ2-3; D ambiguous. The V end lost 4 bases, the J end lost 2 bases, and 10 bases lay between the germline ends. There are 13 residues in the CDR3. Germline V gene data show CDR1 as SQVTM and CDR2 as ANQGSEA. DNA for the CDR3: TGCAGCGTTGCCGTGAGATACACAGATACGCAGTATTTT. Translation: CSVAVRYTDTQYF.

This chain joins TRBV27 and TRBJ2-4; no definite D call. Matching the DNA end better, TRBJ2-7 makes the J call doubtful. CDR1 is MNHEY and CDR2 is SMNVEV in the germline V gene (reference sequence). The CDR3 loop spans 14 amino acids. The CDR3 here is CASSFGSRGYEQYF. The CDR3 DNA reads as TGTGCCAGCAGTTTTGGTTCGCGCGGTTACGAGCAGTACTTC.